The entry below gives a single T cell receptor (beta chain) sequence along with its context. The data are from a study of tumour-infiltrating T cells in Burkitt lymphoma. Background on the study: Survival, overall and progression-free, tracked with productive clonality.

The CDR3 is 19 residues long. V lost 6 bases and J lost 1; bases outside the gene matches: 16. The germline V gene has CDR1 MRHNA and CDR2 SNTAGT. Assay: immunoSEQ multiplex PCR; the TCRdb copy retains only in-frame clones and omits some. In the table there are some 15,000 clones, almost 80% of which are singletons. The source of this sequence is a human donor with diffuse large B-cell lymphoma. V and J are TRBV6-4 and TRBJ1-2, with 11 positions matching TRBD1. The specimen sequenced was tumor tissue. Here the CDR3 reads CASRLSDRGPLICNYGYTF. The CDR3 DNA sequence: TGTGCCAGCAGGCTTTCGGACAGGGGGCCTCTTATCTGTAACTATGGCTACACCTTC.